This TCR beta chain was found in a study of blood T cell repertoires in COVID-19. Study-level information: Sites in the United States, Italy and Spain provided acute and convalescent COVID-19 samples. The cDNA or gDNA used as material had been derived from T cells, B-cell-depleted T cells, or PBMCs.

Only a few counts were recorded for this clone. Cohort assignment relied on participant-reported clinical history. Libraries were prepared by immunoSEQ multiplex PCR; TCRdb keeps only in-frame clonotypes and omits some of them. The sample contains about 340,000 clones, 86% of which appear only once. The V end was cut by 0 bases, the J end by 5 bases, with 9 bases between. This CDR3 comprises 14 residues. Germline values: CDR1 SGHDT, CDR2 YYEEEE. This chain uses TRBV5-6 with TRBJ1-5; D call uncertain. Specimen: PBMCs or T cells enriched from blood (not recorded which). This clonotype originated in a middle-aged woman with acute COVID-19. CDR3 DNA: TGTGCCAGCAGCTTGGTTGACGGAGATCAGCCCCAGCATTTT. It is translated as CASSLVDGDQPQHF.